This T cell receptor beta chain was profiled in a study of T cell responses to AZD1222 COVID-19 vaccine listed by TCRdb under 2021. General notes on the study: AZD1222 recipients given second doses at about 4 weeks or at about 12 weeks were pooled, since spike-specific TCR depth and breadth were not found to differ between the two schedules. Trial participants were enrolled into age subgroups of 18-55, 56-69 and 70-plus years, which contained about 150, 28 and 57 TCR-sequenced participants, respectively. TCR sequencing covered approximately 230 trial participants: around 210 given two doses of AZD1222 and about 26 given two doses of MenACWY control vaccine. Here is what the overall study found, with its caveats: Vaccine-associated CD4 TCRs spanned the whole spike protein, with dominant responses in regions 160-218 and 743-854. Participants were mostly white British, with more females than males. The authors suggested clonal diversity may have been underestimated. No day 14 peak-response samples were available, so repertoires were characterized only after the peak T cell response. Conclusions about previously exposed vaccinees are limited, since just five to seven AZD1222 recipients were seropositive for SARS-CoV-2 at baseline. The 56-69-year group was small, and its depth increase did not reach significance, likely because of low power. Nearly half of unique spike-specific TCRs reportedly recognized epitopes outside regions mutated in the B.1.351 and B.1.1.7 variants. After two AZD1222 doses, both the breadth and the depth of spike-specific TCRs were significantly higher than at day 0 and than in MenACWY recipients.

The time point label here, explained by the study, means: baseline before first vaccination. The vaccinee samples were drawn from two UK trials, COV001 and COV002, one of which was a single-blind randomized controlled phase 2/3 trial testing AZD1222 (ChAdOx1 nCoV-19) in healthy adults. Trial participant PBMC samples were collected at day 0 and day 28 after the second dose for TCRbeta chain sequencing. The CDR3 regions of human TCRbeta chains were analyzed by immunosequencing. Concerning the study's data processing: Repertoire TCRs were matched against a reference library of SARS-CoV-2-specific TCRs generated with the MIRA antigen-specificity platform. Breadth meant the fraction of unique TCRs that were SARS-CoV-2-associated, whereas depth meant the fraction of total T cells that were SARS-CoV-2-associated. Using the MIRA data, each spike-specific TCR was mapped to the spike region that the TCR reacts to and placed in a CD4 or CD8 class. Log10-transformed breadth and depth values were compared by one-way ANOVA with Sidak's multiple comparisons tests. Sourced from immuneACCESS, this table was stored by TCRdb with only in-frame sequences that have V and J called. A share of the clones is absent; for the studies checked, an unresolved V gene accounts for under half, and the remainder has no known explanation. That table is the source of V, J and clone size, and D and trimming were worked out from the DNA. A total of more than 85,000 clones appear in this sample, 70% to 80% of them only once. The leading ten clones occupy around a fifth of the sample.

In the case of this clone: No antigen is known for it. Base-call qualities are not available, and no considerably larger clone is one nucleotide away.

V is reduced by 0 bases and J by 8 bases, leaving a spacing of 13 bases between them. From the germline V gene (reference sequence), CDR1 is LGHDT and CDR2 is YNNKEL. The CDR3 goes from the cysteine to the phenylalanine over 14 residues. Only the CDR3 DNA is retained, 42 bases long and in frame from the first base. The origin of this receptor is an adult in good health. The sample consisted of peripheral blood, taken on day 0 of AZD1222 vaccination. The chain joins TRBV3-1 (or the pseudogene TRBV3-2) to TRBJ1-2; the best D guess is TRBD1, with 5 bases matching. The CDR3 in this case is CASSQDVGTGGYTF. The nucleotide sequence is TGTGCCAGCAGCCAAGATGTTGGGACTGGAGGCTACACCTTC.